The clone carrying this T cell receptor (beta chain) was seen a single time. Researchers report immunoSEQ v3.0 was run at survey level. Using immunoSEQ multiplex PCR, the repertoire was profiled, and TCRdb retains in-frame clones only, with some absent. The profile shows 25,000 to 30,000 clones, 93% of them singletons. The entry originates in a study of long-term antiretroviral therapy in people with HIV. Germline V gene lookup returns CDR1 MNHEY and CDR2 SMNVEV (reference sequence). V lost 5 bases and J lost 4, with 15 bases in between. The CDR3 runs 15 residues. The receptor was derived from a middle-aged woman with HIV. The chain employs TRBV27 and TRBJ2-1; D unclear. The specimen was unsorted PBMCs, collected around 6.3 years after starting antiretroviral therapy. The CDR3 sequence: CASSRGRTEYNEQFF. The CDR3 DNA reads as TGTGCCAGCAGTCGCGGAAGAACAGAATACAATGAGCAGTTCTTC.